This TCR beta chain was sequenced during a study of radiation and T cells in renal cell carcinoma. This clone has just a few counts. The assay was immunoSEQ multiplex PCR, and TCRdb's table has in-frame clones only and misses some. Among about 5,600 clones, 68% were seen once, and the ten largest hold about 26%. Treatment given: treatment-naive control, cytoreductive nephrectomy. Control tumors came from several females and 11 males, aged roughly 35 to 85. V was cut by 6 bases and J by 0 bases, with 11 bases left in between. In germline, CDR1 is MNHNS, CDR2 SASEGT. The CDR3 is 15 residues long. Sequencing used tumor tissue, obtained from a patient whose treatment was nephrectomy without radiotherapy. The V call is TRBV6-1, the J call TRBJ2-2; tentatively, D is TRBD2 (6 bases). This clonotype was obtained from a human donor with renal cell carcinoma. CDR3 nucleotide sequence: TGTGCCAGCAGGGTGGCGGGAACGAACACCGGGGAGCTGTTTTTT. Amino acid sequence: CASRVAGTNTGELFF.